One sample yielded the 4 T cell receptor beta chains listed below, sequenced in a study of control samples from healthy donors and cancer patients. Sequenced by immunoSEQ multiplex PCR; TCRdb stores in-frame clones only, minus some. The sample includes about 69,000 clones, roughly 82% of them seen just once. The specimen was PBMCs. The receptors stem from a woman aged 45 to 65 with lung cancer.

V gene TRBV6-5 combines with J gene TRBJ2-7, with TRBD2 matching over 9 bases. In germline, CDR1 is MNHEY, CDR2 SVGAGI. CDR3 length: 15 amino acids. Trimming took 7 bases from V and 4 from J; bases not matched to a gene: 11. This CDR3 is CASKRVRRGGYEQYF. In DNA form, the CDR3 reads TGTGCCAGCAAAAGAGTTCGGCGGGGGGGGTACGAGCAGTACTTC.

CDR3 protein: CATSRGWEAGAGVLGWPQHF. CDR3 coding DNA: TGTGCCACCAGCAGAGGATGGGAAGCAGGGGCAGGGGTATTAGGATGGCCCCAGCATTTT. This chain connects TRBV15 to TRBJ1-5; TRBD1 might be the D (6 bases). Per germline, CDR1 LNHNV and CDR2 YYDKDF (reference sequence). Trimming took off 1 base at V and 9 bases at J, with 31 bases between the two ends. This CDR3 is 20 amino acids long.

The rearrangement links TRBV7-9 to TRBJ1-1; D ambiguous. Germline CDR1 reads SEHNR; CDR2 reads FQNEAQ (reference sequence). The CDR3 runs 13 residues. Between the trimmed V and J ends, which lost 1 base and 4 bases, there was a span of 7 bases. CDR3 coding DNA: TGTGCCAGCAGCTTAGTATCCGGCACTGAAGCTTTCTTT. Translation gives CASSLVSGTEAFF.

The CDR3 bases are TGTGCCAGCAGTTTATCCTCCCCCTCGGGACCCCAGCATTTT. This translates into CASSLSSPSGPQHF. The gene calls are TRBV28 and TRBJ1-5, with D uncertain. The CDR3 length is 14 residues. CDR1 is MDHEN and CDR2 is SYDVKM in the germline V gene. Trimming cost V 1 base and J 10 bases, with 14 bases left between them.